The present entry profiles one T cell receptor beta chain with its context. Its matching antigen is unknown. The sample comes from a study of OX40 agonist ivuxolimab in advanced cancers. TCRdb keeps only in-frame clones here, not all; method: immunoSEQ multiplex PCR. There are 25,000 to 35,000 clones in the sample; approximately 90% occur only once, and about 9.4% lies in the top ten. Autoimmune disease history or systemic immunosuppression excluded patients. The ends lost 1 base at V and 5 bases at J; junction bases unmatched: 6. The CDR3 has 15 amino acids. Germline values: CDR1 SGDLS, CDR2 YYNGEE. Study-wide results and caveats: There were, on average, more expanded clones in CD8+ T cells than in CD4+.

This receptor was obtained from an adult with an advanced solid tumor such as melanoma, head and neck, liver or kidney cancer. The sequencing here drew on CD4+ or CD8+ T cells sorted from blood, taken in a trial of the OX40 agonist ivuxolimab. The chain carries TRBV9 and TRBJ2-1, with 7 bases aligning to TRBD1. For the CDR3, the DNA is TGTGCCAGCAGCGTATACGGGACAGATAACAATGAGCAGTTCTTC. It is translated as CASSVYGTDNNEQFF.